This T cell receptor beta chain was retrieved from a study of shared clonotypes between healthy human individuals (dated by TCRdb to 2019 to 2021). For the wider study: The cohort included a few men and a couple of women between 18 and 49 years of age. Different laboratories and diverse techniques were used to prepare libraries and sequence TCR repertoires, to increase sequencing depth and limit assay-specific biases. To estimate repertoire size and how much clonotype sharing occurs between individuals, the study deeply sequenced the blood TCR repertoires of five healthy adults. Per donor, leukapheresis produced somewhere between about 0.85 and 8.9 billion PBMCs. Per donor, three plates each were used for CD4 naive and CD4 memory, two for CD8 naive, and one for CD8 memory.

Using the deep immunoSEQ assay, multiplex PCR amplified TCR CDR3 regions from genomic DNA. For each cell subset, the extracted genomic DNA was distributed evenly across all wells of several immunoSEQ 96-well plates, and each plate served as one replicate. For sorted subsets, each replicate PCR was loaded with about 200 ng genomic DNA, equivalent to 32,000 or so T cell genomes. Purified libraries were quantified with a Qubit 3.0 fluorometer, sized on a Bioanalyzer 2100, and re-quantified with the KAPA Library Quantification kit. Each immunoSEQ 96-well plate was sequenced on its own single-read 150-cycle Illumina NextSeq 550 flow cell. Under the source paper's analysis protocol: Because the immunoSEQ output held only junctional sequences and lacked quality scores, the filtering could not match the filtering applied to full-length reads. Sequences were annotated with PyIR, a Python wrapper for IgBLAST v1.9, using IMGT germline references to assign V/J genes and CDR3. Reads with weak V/J assignments (E-value above 1e-6), missing CDR3, stop codons, out-of-frame junctions, or ambiguous translated residues were removed. V3J clonotypes were defined as sequences sharing an identical inferred V gene, J gene, and CDR3 amino acid sequence. Percentage overlap between repertoires was calculated by dividing the number of shared unique clonotypes by the size of the smaller repertoire. Repertoire richness was assessed with RTK rarefaction, the Chao1 estimator, and Recon v2.1 estimates of unobserved clonotypes. For all TCRbeta clonotypes obtained by the gDNA method from a handful of donors, generation probabilities were computed with OLGA. Imported from immuneACCESS, the table was reduced by TCRdb to in-frame sequences with V and J called. These copies leave out some clones; in studies compared against another copy, an unresolved V gene accounts for under half, and the cause of the remainder is not known. V and J calls and clone size are those listed in that table; D and trimming were worked out from the DNA. Present in this sample are about 600,000 clones, about 95% of which were seen just once. Roughly 0.1% of the sample comes from the top ten.

CD8 naive samples were CD45RO-negative cells positively selected for CCR7, giving a CD45RA+CCR7+ population that excluded TemRA cells. Healthy HIV-negative adults with no recently reported acute infections or vaccinations were included as donors. All donors were Caucasian adults living in Nashville, Tennessee, USA. Blood was obtained by leukapheresis, after which PBMCs were separated by Ficoll-Histopaque density gradient centrifugation and cryopreserved in liquid nitrogen vapor phase. Analytical flow cytometry was used to check the purity and quantity of every magnetically sorted T cell population. Genomic DNA was isolated from every sorted fraction and measured by UV absorbance on a Nanodrop 2000c. Note on this clone: Which antigen it targets is not known. No qualities accompany the bases; no much larger clone lies one base away.

The CDR3 holds 15 amino acids from the cysteine to the phenylalanine. The entry retains the CDR3 DNA only, 45 bases that are in frame from base 1. The trim is 7 bases for V and 2 bases for J, with a gap of 16 bases between the germline ends. CDR1 is given as LNHDA and CDR2 as SQIVND, both from the germline V gene (reference sequence). Here is what the overall study found, with its caveats: Sampling was restricted to blood, and TCR repertoires in tissues likely differ from the TCR repertoires found in blood. Because the study included a small number of donors, the genetic and exposure-history diversity represented was limited. Naive subsets generally had larger estimated clonotype richness than memory subsets did. Pairwise subsampling led to the expectation that sequencing depth would affect the degree of clonotype sharing among donors. Sharing across four donors was observed for around 5% of naive CD4, over 3% of naive CD8, 2.3% of memory CD4, and 0.4% of memory CD8 clonotypes. Clonotypes shared by all four sorted-subset donors showed higher generation probabilities than non-shared clonotypes. Incomplete sequencing was indicated by rarefaction of sorted-subset datasets, despite the large sequencing depth.

Recombination linked TRBV19 to TRBJ2-3; a weak D assignment points to TRBD1 (5 bases agree). This sequence originates from a woman aged 30 to 39 in good health. The sample was naive CD8+ T cells sorted from blood. Interpreted using the paper, the cell subset or site label stands for: CD45RA+CCR7+. The nucleotide sequence is TGTGCCAGTAACCCCGGGCAGGGAATCACAGATACGCAGTATTTT. Its translation is CASNPGQGITDTQYF.